This TCR beta chain is drawn from a study of T cells in Graves' hyperthyroidism and ophthalmopathy. Study outcomes and limitations: Blood also carried most thyroid clonotypes expanded above 0.001. The model foresaw ophthalmopathy a median about 6.1 months prior to onset.

At least ten counts were recorded for this clonotype. What it binds is not known. Trimming at V came to 6 bases and at J to 7 bases, leaving 13 bases not matched to a gene. Per the germline V gene, CDR1 is DFQATT and CDR2 is SNEGSKA (reference sequence). This CDR3 spans 14 amino acids. Patients counted as stable if ophthalmopathy did not develop within 18 months. The CDR3 regions of TCR beta were amplified from RNA transcripts. HTBI primers drove first-round RT-PCR of the TCR CDR3. TCRdb recomputed calls from the multiplex PCR reads with MiXCR, one row per CDR3 protein. In the table there are 450,000 to 700,000 distinct CDR3 sequences, roughly 50% of which are singletons.

V and J are TRBV20-1 and TRBJ2-7; 9 positions match TRBD1. This receptor was taken from a woman in her late teens or twenties with Graves' hyperthyroidism. The material sequenced was peripheral blood or thyroid tissue (not recorded which). The CDR3 DNA reads TGCAGTGCAGGAGGTAGGACAGGGGCTCGGGAGCAGTACTTC. Its protein is CSAGGRTGAREQYF.